This T cell receptor beta chain was captured in a study of CD4 T cells in relation to SARS-CoV-2 and coronaviruses. Study in general: Shared crossreactive spike epitopes were mapped to their HLA restriction.

Produced via immunoSEQ multiplex PCR; TCRdb's table is partial and in-frame only. This table holds about 25,000 clones, roughly 71% found once. V was shortened by 4 bases and J by 3 bases, with 8 bases between the two germline ends. Germline V CDR1 and CDR2: SGHRS, YFSETQ. The CDR3 has 13 residues. Comment on this clone: Antigen: not known.

Unexposed donor CD4+ T cells date from about 2011-2018, before the COVID-19 pandemic. The cells were cultured for less than twelve days before CD4+ T cells were isolated. Sequencing was performed on CD4+ T cells from PBMCs, cultured in vitro. The origin of this receptor is a human donor in good health. The V gene is TRBV5-1, the J gene TRBJ2-1; no firm D call. For the CDR3, the DNA is TGCGCCAGCAGCCCGCCGGTCTACAATGAGCAGTTCTTC. It encodes CASSPPVYNEQFF.